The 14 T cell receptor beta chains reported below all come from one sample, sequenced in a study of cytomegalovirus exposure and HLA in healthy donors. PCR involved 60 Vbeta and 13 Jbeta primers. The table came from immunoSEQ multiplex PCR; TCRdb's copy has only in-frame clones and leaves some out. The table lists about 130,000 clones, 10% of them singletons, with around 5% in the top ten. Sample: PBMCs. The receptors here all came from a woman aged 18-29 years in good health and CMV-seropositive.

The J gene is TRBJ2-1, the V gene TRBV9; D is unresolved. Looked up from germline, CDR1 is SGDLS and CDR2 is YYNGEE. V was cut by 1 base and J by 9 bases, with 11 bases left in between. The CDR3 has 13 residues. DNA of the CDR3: TGTGCCAGCAGCGTACTAGTTCGCGGTGAGCAGTTCTTC. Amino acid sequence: CASSVLVRGEQFF.

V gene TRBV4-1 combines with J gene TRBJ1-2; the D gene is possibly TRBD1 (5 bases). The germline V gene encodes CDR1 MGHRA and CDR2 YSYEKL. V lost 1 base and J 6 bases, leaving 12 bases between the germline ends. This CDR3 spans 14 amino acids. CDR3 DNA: TGCGCCAGCAGCCAAGGGGGCCTGCTCCATGGCTACACCTTC. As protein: CASSQGGLLHGYTF.

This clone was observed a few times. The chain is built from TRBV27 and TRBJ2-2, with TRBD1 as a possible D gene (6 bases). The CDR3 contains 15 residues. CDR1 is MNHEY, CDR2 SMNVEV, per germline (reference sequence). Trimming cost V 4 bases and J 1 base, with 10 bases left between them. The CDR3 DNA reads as TGTGCCAGCAGTTCCTGGGGACAGAACACCGGGGAGCTGTTTTTT. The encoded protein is CASSSWGQNTGELFF.

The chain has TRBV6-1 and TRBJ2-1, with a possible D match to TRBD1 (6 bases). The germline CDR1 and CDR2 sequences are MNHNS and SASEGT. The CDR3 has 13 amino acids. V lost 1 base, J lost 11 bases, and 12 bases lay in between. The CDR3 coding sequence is TGTGCCAGCAGTGAAGGGCTGGGGGCGCAGCAGTTCTTC. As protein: CASSEGLGAQQFF.

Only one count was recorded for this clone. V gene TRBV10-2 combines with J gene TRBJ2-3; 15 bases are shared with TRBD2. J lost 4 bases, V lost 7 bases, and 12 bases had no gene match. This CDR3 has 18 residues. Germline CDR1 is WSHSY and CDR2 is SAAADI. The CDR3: CASTLNPGLAGGPDTQYF. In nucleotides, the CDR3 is TGCGCCAGCACCCTGAACCCGGGACTAGCGGGAGGCCCAGATACGCAGTATTTT.

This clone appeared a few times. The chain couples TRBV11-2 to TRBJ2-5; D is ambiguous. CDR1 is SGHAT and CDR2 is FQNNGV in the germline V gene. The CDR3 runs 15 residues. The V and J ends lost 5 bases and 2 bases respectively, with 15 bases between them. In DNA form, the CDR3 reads TGTGCCAGCAGCCCTCCTAAGACAAGTCAAGAGACCCAGTACTTC. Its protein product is CASSPPKTSQETQYF.

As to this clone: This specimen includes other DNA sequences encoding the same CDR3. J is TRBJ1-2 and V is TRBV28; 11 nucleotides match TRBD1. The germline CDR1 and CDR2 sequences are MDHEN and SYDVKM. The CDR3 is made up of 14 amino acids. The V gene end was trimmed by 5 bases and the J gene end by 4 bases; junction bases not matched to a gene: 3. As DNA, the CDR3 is TGTGCCAGCAGTCCGGACAGGGGGCCCTATGGCTACACCTTC. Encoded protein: CASSPDRGPYGYTF.

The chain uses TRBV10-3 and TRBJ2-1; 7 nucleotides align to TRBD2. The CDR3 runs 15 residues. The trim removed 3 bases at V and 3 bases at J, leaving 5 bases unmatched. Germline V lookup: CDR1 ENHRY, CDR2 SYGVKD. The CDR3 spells CAISDVAGDYNEQFF. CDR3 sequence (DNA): TGTGCCATCAGTGACGTGGCGGGGGACTACAATGAGCAGTTCTTC.

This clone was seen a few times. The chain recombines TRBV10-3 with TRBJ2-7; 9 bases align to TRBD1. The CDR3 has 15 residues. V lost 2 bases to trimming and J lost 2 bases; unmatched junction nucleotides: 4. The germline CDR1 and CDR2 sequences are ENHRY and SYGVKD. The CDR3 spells CAISERTGVAYEQYF. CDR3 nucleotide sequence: TGTGCCATCAGTGAGCGGACAGGGGTTGCCTACGAGCAGTACTTC.

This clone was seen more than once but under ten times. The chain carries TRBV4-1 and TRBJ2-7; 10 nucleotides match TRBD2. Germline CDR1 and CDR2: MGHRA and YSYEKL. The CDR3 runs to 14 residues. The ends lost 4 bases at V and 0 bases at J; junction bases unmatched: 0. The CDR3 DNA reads TGCGCCAGCAGCCCTAGCGGGGGCTCCTACGAGCAGTACTTC. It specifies CASSPSGGSYEQYF.

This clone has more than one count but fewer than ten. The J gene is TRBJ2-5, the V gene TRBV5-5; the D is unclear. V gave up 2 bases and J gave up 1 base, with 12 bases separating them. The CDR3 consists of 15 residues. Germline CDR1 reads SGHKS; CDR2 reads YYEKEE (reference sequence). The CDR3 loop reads CASSLGGSFQETQYF. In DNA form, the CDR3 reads TGTGCCAGCAGCTTAGGCGGATCCTTCCAAGAGACCCAGTACTTC.

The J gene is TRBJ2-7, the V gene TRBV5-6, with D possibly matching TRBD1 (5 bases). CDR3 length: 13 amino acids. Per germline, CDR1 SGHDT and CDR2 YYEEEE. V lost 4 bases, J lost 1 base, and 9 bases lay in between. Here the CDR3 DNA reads TGTGCCAGCAGCCGTAGGGGTTCCTACGAGCAGTACTTC. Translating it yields CASSRRGSYEQYF.

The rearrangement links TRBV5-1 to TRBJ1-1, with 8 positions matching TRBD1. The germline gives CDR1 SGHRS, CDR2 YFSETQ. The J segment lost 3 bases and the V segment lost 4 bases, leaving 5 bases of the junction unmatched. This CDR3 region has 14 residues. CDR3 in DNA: TGCGCCAGCAGCGAAGGGACAGGTCACACTGAAGCTTTCTTT. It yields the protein CASSEGTGHTEAFF.

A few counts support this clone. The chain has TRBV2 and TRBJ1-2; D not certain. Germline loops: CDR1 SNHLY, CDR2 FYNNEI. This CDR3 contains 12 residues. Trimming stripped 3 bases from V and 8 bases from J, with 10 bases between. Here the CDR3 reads CASSEELPGYTF. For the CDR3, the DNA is TGTGCCAGCAGTGAGGAGCTGCCGGGCTACACCTTC.